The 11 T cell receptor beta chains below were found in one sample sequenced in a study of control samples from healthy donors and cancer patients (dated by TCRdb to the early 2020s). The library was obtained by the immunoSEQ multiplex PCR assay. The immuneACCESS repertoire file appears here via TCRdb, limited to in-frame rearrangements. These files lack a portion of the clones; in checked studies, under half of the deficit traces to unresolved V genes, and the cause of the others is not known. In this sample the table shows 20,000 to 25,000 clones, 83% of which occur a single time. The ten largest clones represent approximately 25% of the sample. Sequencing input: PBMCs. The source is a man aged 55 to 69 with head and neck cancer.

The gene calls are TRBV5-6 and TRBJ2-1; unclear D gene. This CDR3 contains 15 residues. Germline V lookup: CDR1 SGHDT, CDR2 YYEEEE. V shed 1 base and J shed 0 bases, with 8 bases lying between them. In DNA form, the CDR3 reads TGTGCCAGCAGCTTGAGACCCGACTCCTACAATGAGCAGTTCTTC. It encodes CASSLRPDSYNEQFF.

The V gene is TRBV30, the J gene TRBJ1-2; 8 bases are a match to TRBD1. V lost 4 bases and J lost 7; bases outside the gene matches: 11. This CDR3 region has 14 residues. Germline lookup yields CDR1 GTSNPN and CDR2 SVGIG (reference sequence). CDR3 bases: TGTGCCTGGATCCCCCCCCGGACAGGGCCTGGCTACACCTTC. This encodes CAWIPPRTGPGYTF.

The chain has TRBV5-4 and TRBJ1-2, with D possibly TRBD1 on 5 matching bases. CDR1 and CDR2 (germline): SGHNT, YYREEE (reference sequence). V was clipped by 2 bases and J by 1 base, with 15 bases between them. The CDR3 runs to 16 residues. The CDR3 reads CASSFDGGLLNYGYTF. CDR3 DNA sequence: TGTGCCAGCAGCTTTGACGGGGGATTACTTAACTATGGCTACACCTTC. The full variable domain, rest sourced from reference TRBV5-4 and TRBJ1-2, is ETGVTQSPTHLIKTRGQQVTLRCSSQSGHNTVSWYQQALGQGPQFIFQYYREEENGRGNFPPRFSGLQFPNYSSELNVNALELDDSALYLCASSFDGGLLNYGYTFGSGTRLTVV.

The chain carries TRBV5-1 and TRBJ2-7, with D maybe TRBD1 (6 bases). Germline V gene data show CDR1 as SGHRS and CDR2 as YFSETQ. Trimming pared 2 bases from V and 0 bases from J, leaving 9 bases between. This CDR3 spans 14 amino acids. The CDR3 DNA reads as TGCGCCAGCAGCTTAACAGGGCTCTCCTACGAGCAGTACTTC. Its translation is CASSLTGLSYEQYF.

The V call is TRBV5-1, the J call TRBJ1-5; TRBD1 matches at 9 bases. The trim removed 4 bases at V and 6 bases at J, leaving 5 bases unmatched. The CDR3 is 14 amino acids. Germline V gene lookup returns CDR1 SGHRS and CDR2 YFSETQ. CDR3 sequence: CASSTGTGIQPQHF. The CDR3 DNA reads TGCGCCAGCAGCACCGGGACAGGGATTCAGCCCCAGCATTTT.

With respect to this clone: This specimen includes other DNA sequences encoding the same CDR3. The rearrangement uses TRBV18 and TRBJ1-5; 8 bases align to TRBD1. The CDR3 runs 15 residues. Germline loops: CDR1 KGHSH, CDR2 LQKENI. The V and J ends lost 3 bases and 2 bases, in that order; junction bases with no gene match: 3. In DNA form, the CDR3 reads TGTGCCAGCTCACCCGACAGGGGAGGCAATCAGCCCCAGCATTTT. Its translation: CASSPDRGGNQPQHF. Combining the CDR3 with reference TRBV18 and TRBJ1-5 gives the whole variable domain NAGVMQNPRHLVRRRGQEARLRCSPMKGHSHVYWYRQLPEEGLKFMVYLQKENIIDESGMPKERFSAEFPKEGPSILRIQQVVRGDSAAYFCASSPDRGGNQPQHFGDGTRLSIL.

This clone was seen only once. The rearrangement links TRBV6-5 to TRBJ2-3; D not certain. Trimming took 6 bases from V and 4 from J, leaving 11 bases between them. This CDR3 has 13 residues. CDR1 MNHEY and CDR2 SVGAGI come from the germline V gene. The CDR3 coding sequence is TGTGCCAGCAGGCCCTCAAGGCCAGATACGCAGTATTTT. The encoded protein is CASRPSRPDTQYF.

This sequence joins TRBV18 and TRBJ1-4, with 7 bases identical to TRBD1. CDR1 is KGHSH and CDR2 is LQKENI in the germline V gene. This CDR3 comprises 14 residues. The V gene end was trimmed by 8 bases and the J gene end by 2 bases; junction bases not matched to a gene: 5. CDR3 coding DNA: TGTGCCAGCCGACGACAGGGCACTAATGAAAAACTGTTTTTT. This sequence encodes CASRRQGTNEKLFF.

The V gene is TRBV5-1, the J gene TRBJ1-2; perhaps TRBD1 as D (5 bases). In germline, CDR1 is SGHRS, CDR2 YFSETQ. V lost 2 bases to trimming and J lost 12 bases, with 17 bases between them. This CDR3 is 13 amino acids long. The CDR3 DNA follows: TGCGCCAGCAGCTTTAATCTCGGGGGTCCTAACACCTTC. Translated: CASSFNLGGPNTF. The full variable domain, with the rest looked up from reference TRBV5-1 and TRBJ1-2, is KAGVTQTPRYLIKTRGQQVTLSCSPISGHRSVSWYQQTPGQGLQFLFEYFSETQRNKGNFPGRFSGRQFSNSRSEMNVSTLELGDSALYLCASSFNLGGPNTFGSGTRLTVV.

CDR3 nucleotide sequence: TGTGCCAGCAGCATGAACACCGGGGAGCTGTTTTTT. Amino acids: CASSMNTGELFF. V and J are TRBV9 and TRBJ2-2; unclear D gene. The length of the CDR3 is 12 residues. Germline values: CDR1 SGDLS, CDR2 YYNGEE. The V and J ends lost 4 bases and 1 base respectively, with 2 bases between them.

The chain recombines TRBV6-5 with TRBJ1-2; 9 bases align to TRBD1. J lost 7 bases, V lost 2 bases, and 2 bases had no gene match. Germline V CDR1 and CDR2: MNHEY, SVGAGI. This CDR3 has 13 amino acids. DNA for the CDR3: TGTGCCAGCAGTTACGGGGACAGGGTTGGCTACACCTTC. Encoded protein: CASSYGDRVGYTF.